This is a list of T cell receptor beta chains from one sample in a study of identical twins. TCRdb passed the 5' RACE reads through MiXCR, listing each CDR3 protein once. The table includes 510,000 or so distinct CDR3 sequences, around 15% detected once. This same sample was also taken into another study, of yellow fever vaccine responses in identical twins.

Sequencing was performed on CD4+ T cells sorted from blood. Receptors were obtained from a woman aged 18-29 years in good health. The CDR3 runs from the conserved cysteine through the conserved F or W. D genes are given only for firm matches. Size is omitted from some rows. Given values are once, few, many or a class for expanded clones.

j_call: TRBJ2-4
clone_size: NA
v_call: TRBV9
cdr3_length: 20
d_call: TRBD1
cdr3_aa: CASSAGTGGVGTLAKNIQYF
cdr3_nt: TGTGCCAGCAGCGCGGGGACAGGGGGCGTGGGGACCTTAGCCAAAAACATTCAGTACTTC

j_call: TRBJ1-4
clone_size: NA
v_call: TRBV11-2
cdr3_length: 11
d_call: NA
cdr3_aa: CASSFYGKLFF
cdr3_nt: TGTGCCAGCAGCTTTTACGGGAAACTGTTTTTT

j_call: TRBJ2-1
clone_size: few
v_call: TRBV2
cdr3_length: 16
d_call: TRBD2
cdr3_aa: CASRRSGFSSYNEQFF
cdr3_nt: TGTGCCAGCAGACGTAGCGGGTTCAGCTCCTACAATGAGCAGTTCTTC

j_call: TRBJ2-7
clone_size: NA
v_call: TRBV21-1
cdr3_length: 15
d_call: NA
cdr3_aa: CASTGHVSVVYEQYF
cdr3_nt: TGTGCCAGCACCGGACATGTCAGTGTAGTCTACGAGCAGTACTTC

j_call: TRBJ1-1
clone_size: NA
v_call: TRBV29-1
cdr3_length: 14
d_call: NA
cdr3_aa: CSVERVVMNTEAFF
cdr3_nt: TGCAGCGTTGAACGGGTGGTGATGAACACTGAAGCTTTCTTT

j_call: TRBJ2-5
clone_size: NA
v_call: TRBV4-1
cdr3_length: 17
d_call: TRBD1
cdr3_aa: CASSQDSPGQGRETQYF
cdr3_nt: TGCGCCAGCAGCCAAGATTCCCCGGGACAGGGTAGAGAGACCCAGTACTTC

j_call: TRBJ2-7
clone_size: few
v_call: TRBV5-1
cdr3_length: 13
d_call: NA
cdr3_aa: CASSFDPVYEQYF
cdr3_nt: TGCGCCAGCAGCTTTGACCCGGTCTACGAGCAGTACTTC

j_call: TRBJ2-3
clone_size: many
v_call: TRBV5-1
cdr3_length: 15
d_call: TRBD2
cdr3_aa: CASSLTSGKADTQYF
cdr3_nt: TGCGCCAGCAGCTTGACTAGCGGGAAGGCAGATACGCAGTATTTT

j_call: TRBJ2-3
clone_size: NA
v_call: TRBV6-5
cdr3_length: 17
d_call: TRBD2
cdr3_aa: CASSYTSTSGHTDTQYF
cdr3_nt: TGTGCCAGCAGTTACACCTCGACTAGCGGGCACACAGATACGCAGTATTTT

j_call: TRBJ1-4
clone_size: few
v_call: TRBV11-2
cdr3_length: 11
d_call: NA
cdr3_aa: CASSQQGKLFF
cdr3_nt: TGTGCCAGCAGCCAACAGGGTAAACTGTTTTTT

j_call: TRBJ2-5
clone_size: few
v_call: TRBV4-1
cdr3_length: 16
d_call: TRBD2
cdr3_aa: CASSQARTSGQETQYF
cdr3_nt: TGCGCCAGCAGCCAAGCCAGGACTAGCGGCCAAGAGACCCAGTACTTC

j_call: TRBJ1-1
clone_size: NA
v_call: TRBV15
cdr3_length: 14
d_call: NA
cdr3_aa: CATSRDLGGTEAFF
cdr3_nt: TGTGCCACCAGCAGAGATTTGGGAGGCACTGAAGCTTTCTTT

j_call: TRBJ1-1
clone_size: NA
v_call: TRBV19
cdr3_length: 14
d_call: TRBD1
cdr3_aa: CASSRGQGLGEAFF
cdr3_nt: TGTGCCAGTAGTAGGGGACAGGGATTGGGTGAAGCTTTCTTT

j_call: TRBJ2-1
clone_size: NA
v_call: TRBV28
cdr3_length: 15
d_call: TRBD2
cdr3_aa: CASSPSGGAYNEQFF
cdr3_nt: TGTGCCAGCAGTCCTAGCGGGGGGGCTTACAATGAGCAGTTCTTC

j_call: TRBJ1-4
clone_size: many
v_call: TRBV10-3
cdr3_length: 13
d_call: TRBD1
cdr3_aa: CAIRSGGDEKLFF
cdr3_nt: TGTGCCATCAGATCAGGGGGCGATGAAAAACTGTTTTTT

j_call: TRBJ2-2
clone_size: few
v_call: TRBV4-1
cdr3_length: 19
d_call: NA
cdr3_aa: CASSQRGKEGRSNTGELFF
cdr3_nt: TGCGCCAGCAGCCAAAGGGGGAAAGAGGGACGGTCGAACACCGGGGAGCTGTTTTTT

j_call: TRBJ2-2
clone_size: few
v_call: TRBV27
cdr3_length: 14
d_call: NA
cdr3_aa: CASSLQQYTGELFF
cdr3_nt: TGTGCCAGCAGTTTACAACAGTATACCGGGGAGCTGTTTTTT

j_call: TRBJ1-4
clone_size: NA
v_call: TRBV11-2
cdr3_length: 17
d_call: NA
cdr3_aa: CASSLEAVATINEKLFF
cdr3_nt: TGTGCCAGCAGCTTAGAGGCGGTGGCCACGATTAATGAAAAACTGTTTTTT

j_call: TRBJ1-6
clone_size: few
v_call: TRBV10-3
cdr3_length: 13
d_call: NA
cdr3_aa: CAISIEYNSPLHF
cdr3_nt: TGTGCCATCAGCATAGAATATAATTCACCCCTCCACTTT

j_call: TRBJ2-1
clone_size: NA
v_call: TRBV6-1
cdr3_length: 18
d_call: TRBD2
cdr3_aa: CASSPLRTSGGLNNEQFF
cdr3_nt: TGTGCCAGCAGCCCACTTCGGACTAGCGGGGGCCTCAACAATGAGCAGTTCTTC

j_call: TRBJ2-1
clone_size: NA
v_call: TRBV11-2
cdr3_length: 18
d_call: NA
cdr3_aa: CASSLDPLGAATTNEQFF
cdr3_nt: TGTGCCAGCAGCTTAGATCCCCTAGGAGCGGCAACGACGAATGAGCAGTTCTTC

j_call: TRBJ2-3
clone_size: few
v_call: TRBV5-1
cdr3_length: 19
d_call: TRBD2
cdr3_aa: CASSWLAGGATTSTDTQYF
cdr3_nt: TGCGCCAGCAGCTGGCTAGCGGGCGGAGCGACGACTAGCACAGATACGCAGTATTTT

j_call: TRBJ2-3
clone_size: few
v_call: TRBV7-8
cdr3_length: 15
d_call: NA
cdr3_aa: CASSLGVWGGDTQYF
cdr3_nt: TGTGCCAGCAGCTTAGGAGTCTGGGGGGGCGATACGCAGTATTTT

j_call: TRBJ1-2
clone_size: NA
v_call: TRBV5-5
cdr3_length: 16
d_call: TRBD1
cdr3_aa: CASSEDWDRINYGYTF
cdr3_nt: TGTGCCAGCAGCGAGGATTGGGACAGAATTAACTATGGCTACACCTTC

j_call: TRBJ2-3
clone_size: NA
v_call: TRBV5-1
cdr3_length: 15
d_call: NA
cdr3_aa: CASSSTGGTTDTQYF
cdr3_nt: TGCGCCAGCAGCTCGACAGGAGGAACCACAGATACGCAGTATTTT

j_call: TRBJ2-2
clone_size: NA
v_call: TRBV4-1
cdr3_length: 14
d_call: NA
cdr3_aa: CASSQGDATGELFF
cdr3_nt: TGCGCCAGCAGCCAAGGAGATGCCACCGGGGAGCTGTTTTTT

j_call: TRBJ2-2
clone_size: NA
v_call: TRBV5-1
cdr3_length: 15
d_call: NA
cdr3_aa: CASSLTPGSTGELFF
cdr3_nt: TGCGCCAGCAGCTTGACCCCGGGGAGCACCGGGGAGCTGTTTTTT

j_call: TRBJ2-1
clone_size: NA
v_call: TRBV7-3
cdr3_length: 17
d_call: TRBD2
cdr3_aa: CASSLTELAGGYNEQFF
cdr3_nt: TGTGCCAGCAGCTTAACCGAGCTAGCGGGAGGCTACAATGAGCAGTTCTTC

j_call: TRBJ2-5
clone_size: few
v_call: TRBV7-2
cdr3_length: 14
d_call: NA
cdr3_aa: CASSRGTLQETQYF
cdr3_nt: TGTGCCAGCAGCAGGGGGACCCTCCAAGAGACCCAGTACTTC

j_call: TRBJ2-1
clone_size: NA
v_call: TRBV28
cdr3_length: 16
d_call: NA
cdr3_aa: CASRTLRRSSYNEQFF
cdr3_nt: TGTGCCAGCAGGACCCTCCGGAGGAGCTCCTACAATGAGCAGTTCTTC

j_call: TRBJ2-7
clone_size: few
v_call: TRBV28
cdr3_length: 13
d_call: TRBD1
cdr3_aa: CASTERQGYEQYF
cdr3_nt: TGTGCCAGCACCGAGAGACAGGGCTACGAGCAGTACTTC

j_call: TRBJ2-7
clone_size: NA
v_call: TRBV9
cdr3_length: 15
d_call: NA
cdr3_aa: CASSVRPHKDDEQYF
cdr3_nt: TGTGCCAGCAGCGTTAGGCCGCATAAGGATGACGAGCAGTACTTC

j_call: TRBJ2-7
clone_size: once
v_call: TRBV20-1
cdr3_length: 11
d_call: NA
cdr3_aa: CSAWTDYEQYF
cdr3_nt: TGCAGTGCGTGGACTGACTACGAGCAGTACTTC

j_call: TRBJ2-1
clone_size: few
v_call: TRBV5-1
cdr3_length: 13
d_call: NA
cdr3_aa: CASSLDFGMGQFF
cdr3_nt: TGCGCCAGCAGCTTGGACTTCGGTATGGGGCAGTTCTTC

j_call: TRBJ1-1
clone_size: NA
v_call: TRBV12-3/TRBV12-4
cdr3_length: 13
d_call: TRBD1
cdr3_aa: CASERGRGTEAFF
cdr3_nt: TGTGCCAGCGAGAGGGGGCGCGGGACTGAAGCTTTCTTT

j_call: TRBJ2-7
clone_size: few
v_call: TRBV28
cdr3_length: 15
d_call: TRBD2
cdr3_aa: CASRSSGTNSYEQYF
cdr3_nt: TGTGCCAGCAGGAGCTCCGGGACTAACTCCTACGAGCAGTACTTC

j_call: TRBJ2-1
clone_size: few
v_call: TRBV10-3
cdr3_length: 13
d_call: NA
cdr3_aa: CAISGAGLNEQFF
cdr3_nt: TGTGCCATCAGTGGAGCGGGTCTCAATGAGCAGTTCTTC

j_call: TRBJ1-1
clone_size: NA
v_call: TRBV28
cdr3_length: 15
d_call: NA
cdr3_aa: CASSLVTDKNTEAFF
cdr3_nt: TGTGCCAGCAGCTTAGTGACTGACAAGAACACTGAAGCTTTCTTT

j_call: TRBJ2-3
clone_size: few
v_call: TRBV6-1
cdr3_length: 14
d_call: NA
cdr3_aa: CASRWTGSTDTQYF
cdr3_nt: TGTGCCAGCAGATGGACGGGGAGCACAGATACGCAGTATTTT

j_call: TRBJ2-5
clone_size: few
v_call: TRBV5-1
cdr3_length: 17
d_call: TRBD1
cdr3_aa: CASSFSGGTGGGETQYF
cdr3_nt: TGCGCCAGCAGCTTTTCAGGCGGGACAGGCGGTGGAGAGACCCAGTACTTC

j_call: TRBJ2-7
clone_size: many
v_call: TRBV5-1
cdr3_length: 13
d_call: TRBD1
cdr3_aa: CASSLRDSYEQYF
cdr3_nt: TGCGCCAGCAGCTTGAGGGACAGCTACGAGCAGTACTTC

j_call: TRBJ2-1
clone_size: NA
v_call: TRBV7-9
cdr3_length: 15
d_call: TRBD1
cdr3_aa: CASSSPDRVNNEQFF
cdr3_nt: TGTGCCAGCAGCTCGCCGGACAGGGTAAACAATGAGCAGTTCTTC

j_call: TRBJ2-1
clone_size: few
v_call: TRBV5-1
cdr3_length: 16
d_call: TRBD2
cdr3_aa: CASQPVAGVIYNEQFF
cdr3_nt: TGCGCCAGTCAACCGGTAGCGGGAGTAATCTACAATGAGCAGTTCTTC

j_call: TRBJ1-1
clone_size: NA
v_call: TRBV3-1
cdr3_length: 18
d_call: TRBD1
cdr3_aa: CASSQDPARTGMNTEAFF
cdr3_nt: TGTGCCAGCAGCCAAGATCCCGCCCGGACAGGGATGAACACTGAAGCTTTCTTT

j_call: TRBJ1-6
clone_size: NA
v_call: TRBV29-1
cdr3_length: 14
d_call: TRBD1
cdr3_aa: CSVRGTGTNSPLHF
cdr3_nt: TGCAGCGTGCGGGGGACAGGGACTAATTCACCCCTCCACTTT

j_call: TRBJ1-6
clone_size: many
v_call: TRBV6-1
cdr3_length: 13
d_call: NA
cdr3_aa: CASRTGNNSPLHF
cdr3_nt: TGTGCCAGCAGAACAGGGAACAATTCACCCCTCCACTTT

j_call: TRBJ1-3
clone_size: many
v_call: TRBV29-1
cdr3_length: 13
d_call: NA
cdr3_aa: CSVVKGSGNTIYF
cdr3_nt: TGCAGCGTTGTCAAGGGGTCTGGAAACACCATATATTTT

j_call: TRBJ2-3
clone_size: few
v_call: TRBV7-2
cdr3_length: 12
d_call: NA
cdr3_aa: CASSLEIGTQYF
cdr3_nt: TGTGCCAGCAGCTTAGAAATTGGTACGCAGTATTTT

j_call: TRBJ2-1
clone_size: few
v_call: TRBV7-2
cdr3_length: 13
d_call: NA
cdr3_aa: CASRRRSYNEQFF
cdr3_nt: TGTGCCAGCAGAAGGAGATCTTACAATGAGCAGTTCTTC

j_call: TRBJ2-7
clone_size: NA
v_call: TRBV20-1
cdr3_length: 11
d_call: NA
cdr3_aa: CSAATAGEQYF
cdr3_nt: TGCAGTGCTGCGACGGCGGGGGAGCAGTACTTC

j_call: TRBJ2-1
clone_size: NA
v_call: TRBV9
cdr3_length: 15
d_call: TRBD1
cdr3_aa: CASSVGTGGYNEQFF
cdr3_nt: TGTGCCAGCAGCGTAGGTACAGGGGGATACAATGAGCAGTTCTTC

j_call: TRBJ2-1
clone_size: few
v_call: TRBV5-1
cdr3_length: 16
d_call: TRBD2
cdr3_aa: CASSFSSGSSYNEQFF
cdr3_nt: TGCGCCAGCAGCTTTTCTAGCGGGAGCTCCTACAATGAGCAGTTCTTC

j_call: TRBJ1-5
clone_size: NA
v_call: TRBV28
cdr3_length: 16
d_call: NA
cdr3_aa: CASRPYGTGAEKPQHF
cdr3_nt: TGTGCCAGCAGACCATACGGGACGGGAGCGGAGAAGCCCCAGCATTTT

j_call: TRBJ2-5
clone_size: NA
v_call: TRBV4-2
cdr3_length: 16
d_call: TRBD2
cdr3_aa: CASSRQAGGFQETQYF
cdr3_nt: TGTGCCAGCAGCCGACAGGCGGGGGGGTTCCAAGAGACCCAGTACTTC

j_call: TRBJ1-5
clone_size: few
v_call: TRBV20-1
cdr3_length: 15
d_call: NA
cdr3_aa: CSASEGPPSNQPQHF
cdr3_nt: TGCAGTGCTAGTGAGGGGCCACCTAGCAATCAGCCCCAGCATTTT

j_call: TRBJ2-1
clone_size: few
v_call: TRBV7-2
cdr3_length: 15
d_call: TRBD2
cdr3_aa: CASKLRGTVYNEQFF
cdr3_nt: TGTGCCAGCAAATTGCGGGGGACCGTCTACAATGAGCAGTTCTTC

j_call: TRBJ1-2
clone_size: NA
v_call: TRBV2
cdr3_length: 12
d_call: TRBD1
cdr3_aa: CASSLQGDRYTF
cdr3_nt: TGTGCCAGCAGTCTTCAGGGGGATCGGTACACCTTC

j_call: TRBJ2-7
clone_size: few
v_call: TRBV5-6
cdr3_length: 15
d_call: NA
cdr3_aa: CASTRGLAEGSEQYF
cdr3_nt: TGTGCCAGCACCCGGGGGCTAGCGGAGGGGTCCGAGCAGTACTTC

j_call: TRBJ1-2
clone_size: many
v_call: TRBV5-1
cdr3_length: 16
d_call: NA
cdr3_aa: CASSFSLLESNYGYTF
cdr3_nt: TGCGCCAGCAGCTTTAGTCTCCTCGAATCTAACTATGGCTACACCTTC

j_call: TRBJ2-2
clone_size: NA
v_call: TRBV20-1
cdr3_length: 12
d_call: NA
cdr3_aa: CSASIGVGELFF
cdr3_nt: TGCAGTGCTAGTATCGGGGTTGGGGAGCTGTTTTTT